The 15 T cell receptor beta chains in this list originate from one sample, sequenced in a study of lymphopenia after photon versus proton radiotherapy. Libraries were prepared by immunoSEQ multiplex PCR; TCRdb keeps only in-frame clonotypes and omits some of them. The table includes approximately 170,000 clones, roughly nine tenths detected once. The sample in question was peripheral blood, obtained from a patient treated with photon-based radiotherapy. These receptor sequences come from a man aged 50 or older with gastric cancer.

The chain recombines TRBV2 with TRBJ2-2; possible D gene TRBD2, 6 bases. V gave up 7 bases and J gave up 0 bases, with 12 bases separating them. From germline, CDR1 is SNHLY and CDR2 FYNNEI. CDR3 size: 15 residues. CDR3 DNA: TGTGCCAGCACGATGACTAGGCCGAACACCGGGGAGCTGTTTTTT. Encoded protein: CASTMTRPNTGELFF. The whole variable domain, remainder taken from reference TRBV2 and TRBJ2-2, is EPEVTQTPSHQVTQMGQEVILRCVPISNHLYFYWYRQILGQKVEFLVSFYNNEISEKSEIFDDQFSVERPDGSNFTLKIRSTKLEDSAMYFCASTMTRPNTGELFFGEGSRLTVL.

With respect to this clone: The sample contains more than one DNA sequence encoding this CDR3. The V and J genes are TRBV18 and TRBJ1-1; D remains ambiguous. CDR3 length: 13 residues. Germline V CDR1 and CDR2: KGHSH, LQKENI. The ends were cut back, 2 bases at V and 5 bases at J, with 9 bases in the middle. Here the CDR3 reads CASSPGLETEAFF. The CDR3 DNA sequence: TGTGCCAGCTCACCAGGCCTGGAAACTGAAGCTTTCTTT.

The V and J genes are TRBV5-6 and TRBJ2-1; 11 nucleotides line up with TRBD2. V lost 4 bases to trimming and J lost 7 bases; unmatched junction nucleotides: 7. Germline CDR1 is SGHDT and CDR2 is YYEEEE. CDR3 size: 15 residues. The CDR3 protein is CASSLGLAGGNEQFF. The DNA of the CDR3 is TGTGCCAGCAGCCTGGGGCTAGCGGGAGGTAATGAGCAGTTCTTC.

This clone was picked up a small number of times. The chain links TRBV5-4 to TRBJ1-1; possibly TRBD1 for D (6 bases). The CDR3 runs 16 residues. Germline-derived CDR1 and CDR2 are SGHNT and YYREEE (reference sequence). Trimming took off 2 bases at V and 0 bases at J, with 14 bases between the two ends. DNA for the CDR3: TGTGCCAGCAGCTTTGCCCGACAGGCACTGAACACTGAAGCTTTCTTT. It encodes CASSFARQALNTEAFF.

This clone occurred a few times. V usage is TRBV14 and J usage is TRBJ1-2; no clear D gene. Germline CDR1 and CDR2: SGHDN and FVKESK. Deletions cut 0 bases from V and 4 bases from J, with 18 bases between. This CDR3 is built from 17 residues. The CDR3, as DNA: TGTGCCAGCAGCCAAGATAGAGTGGCCAGTGGGTTCTATGGCTACACCTTC. Translation: CASSQDRVASGFYGYTF.

The chain is built from TRBV7-6 and TRBJ2-5; D ambiguous. Between the trimmed V and J ends, which lost 2 bases and 5 bases, there was a span of 9 bases. From germline, CDR1 is SGHVS and CDR2 FNYEAQ. There are 13 residues in the CDR3. In nucleotides, the CDR3 is TGTGCCAGCAGCTTAAAGGGATGGGAGACCCAGTACTTC. This encodes CASSLKGWETQYF.

This clone was seen more than once but under ten times. J is TRBJ2-1 and V is TRBV25-1; TRBD2 matches at 7 bases. Germline-derived CDR1 and CDR2 are MGHDK and SYGVNS. This CDR3 has 14 residues. Germline trimming cut 7 bases from V and 0 bases from J; bases unmatched to any gene: 3. CDR3: CASMGGSSYNEQFF. In DNA form, the CDR3 reads TGTGCCAGCATGGGGGGGAGCTCCTACAATGAGCAGTTCTTC.

The chain employs TRBV18 and TRBJ1-4; tentative D call: TRBD1 (5 bases). The CDR3 runs 18 residues. Germline CDR1 reads KGHSH; CDR2 reads LQKENI. V was shortened by 0 bases and J by 3 bases, with 17 bases between the two germline ends. Here the CDR3 DNA reads TGTGCCAGCTCACCACCAGACAGACTAAAGGGTTCTAATGAAAAACTGTTTTTT. Its protein is CASSPPDRLKGSNEKLFF.

As DNA, the CDR3 is TGCGCCAGCAGCCCCCGGACCGGTCCTGCAGATACGCAGTATTTT. Amino acid sequence: CASSPRTGPADTQYF. The V and J genes are TRBV5-1 and TRBJ2-3; no firm D call. Germline loops: CDR1 SGHRS, CDR2 YFSETQ. The CDR3 runs 15 residues. The germline V and J ends were trimmed by 4 bases and 4 bases, with 16 bases remaining between them.

V usage is TRBV7-6 and J usage is TRBJ2-2, with D hard to call. This CDR3 spans 14 amino acids. Trimming removed 2 bases from V and 0 bases from J, with 4 bases in between. Per the germline V gene, CDR1 is SGHVS and CDR2 is FNYEAQ. The CDR3 DNA follows: TGTGCCAGCAGCTTACTCGCGAACACCGGGGAGCTGTTTTTT. Translated: CASSLLANTGELFF.

The V gene is TRBV5-6, the J gene TRBJ1-2, with 7 positions matching TRBD1. The V segment lost 1 base and the J segment 4 bases; nucleotides outside the gene matches: 7. The CDR3 has 15 amino acids. The germline V gene encodes CDR1 SGHDT and CDR2 YYEEEE. The DNA for the CDR3 is TGTGCCAGCAGCTTGACGGACAGGAGCTCCTATGGCTACACCTTC. Its translation is CASSLTDRSSYGYTF.

The chain is built from TRBV11-2 and TRBJ2-5, with TRBD2 identical over 14 bases. The CDR3 totals 18 residues. Unmatched junction bases numbered 7, after V lost 0 bases and J lost 4 bases. CDR1 is SGHAT, CDR2 FQNNGV, per germline. The CDR3 protein is CASSLDGVGLAGGETQYF. Written as DNA, the CDR3 is TGTGCCAGCAGCTTAGATGGGGTCGGACTAGCGGGAGGAGAGACCCAGTACTTC.

The chain combines TRBV5-6 with TRBJ1-5; D call uncertain. Germline assignment: CDR1 SGHDT and CDR2 YYEEEE. This CDR3 spans 13 amino acids. Deletions cut 2 bases from V and 6 bases from J, with 9 bases between. The DNA for the CDR3 is TGTGCCAGCAGCTTTGTGGGAGGTCAGCCCCAGCATTTT. Translated, it gives CASSFVGGQPQHF.

Comment on this clone: Other DNA sequences of this sample code for an identical CDR3. The chain uses TRBV27 and TRBJ1-1; perhaps TRBD1 as D (6 bases). This CDR3 comprises 14 residues. CDR1 and CDR2 (germline): MNHEY, SMNVEV (reference sequence). V was pared by 5 bases and J by 4 bases, with 14 bases between. The CDR3: CASSPRGGGTEAFF. The CDR3 DNA reads as TGTGCCAGCAGTCCCCGAGGGGGGGGCACTGAAGCTTTCTTT.

This chain connects TRBV4-2 to TRBJ1-4; 7 bases match TRBD1. J was trimmed by 7 bases and V by 3 bases; bases with no gene match: 5. CDR3 size: 14 residues. Germline V gives CDR1 LGHNA, CDR2 YNFKEQ. The CDR3 sequence: CASSQEGAGEKLFF. The CDR3 DNA reads as TGTGCCAGCAGCCAGGAGGGGGCCGGTGAAAAACTGTTTTTT.